This TCR beta chain stems from a study of blood T cell repertoires in COVID-19 (TCRdb year 2020). Notes on the research overall: Collaborator samples came from the United States, Italy and Spain and covered acute and convalescent phases of COVID-19. The material from the prospective study consisted of cDNA or gDNA derived from T cells, B-cell-depleted T cells, or PBMCs. Deeply sampled blood TCRbeta repertoires from subjects exposed to, actively infected with, or recovered from COVID-19 were included in the dataset. The repertoires were released in a freely available public database intended as a resource for research on the immune response to SARS-CoV-2. Samples were obtained from the ongoing ImmuneRACE study (first 160 participants) and from 1,254 subjects provided by 6 global collaborators. The sample metadata nearly always contained a de-identified subject ID, COVID-19 status, age in years and sex. Where available, HLA class I and class II types were taken from metadata supplied by the sample provider and were not determined by assay-based typing.

Results and caveats for the whole study, not just this receptor: The amount of clinical and demographic metadata varied by source and participant and was provided uncurated.

The immunoSEQ Assay, a bias-controlled multiplex PCR, was used to amplify TCRbeta CDR3 regions from genomic DNA. The study's own analysis went as follows. The number of nucleated cells in each sample was estimated by amplification of reference gene primers within the assay. To quantify the absolute abundance of each unique TCRbeta CDR3 rearrangement, sequence reads were collapsed and filtered. Productive Simpson clonality was computed per sample as the square root of Simpson's diversity index over productive rearrangements. Drawn from immuneACCESS, this table holds only the in-frame rearrangements with V and J called that TCRdb kept. Clones are partly lost; checked studies trace under half to an unresolved V gene and leave the rest unexplained. V, J and clone size are taken as reported in that table, and D and trimming were inferred from the DNA itself. The sample table contains a few hundred thousand clones; only one count was recorded for 80% of them. Around 13% of the sample belongs to the ten largest clones.

A remark on this clone: Its antigen remains unidentified. Per-nucleotide qualities are absent, and no much larger clonotype sits a single base away.

Each collaborating institution followed its own protocols to collect whole blood in K2EDTA tubes. Collaborator samples were shipped for TCRbeta analysis as frozen whole blood, isolated PBMCs, or DNA extracted from either sample type. The CDR3 runs 15 residues from the cysteine to the phenylalanine. The only DNA kept is the CDR3, 45 bases in frame from the first base. Sequences MNHNS (CDR1) and SASEGT (CDR2) are obtained from the germline V gene. Compared with germline, V lacks 2 bases and J lacks 0 bases; bases without a gene match: 0. The sequenced sample was peripheral blood. This TCR derives from a human donor in a cohort sampled during active COVID-19. The rearrangement combines TRBV6-1 with TRBJ2-1; TRBD2 aligns with 8 central bases. Here is the DNA: TGTGCCAGCAGTGAAACTAGCGGCTCCTACAATGAGCAGTTCTTC. Translated, this gives CASSETSGSYNEQFF.